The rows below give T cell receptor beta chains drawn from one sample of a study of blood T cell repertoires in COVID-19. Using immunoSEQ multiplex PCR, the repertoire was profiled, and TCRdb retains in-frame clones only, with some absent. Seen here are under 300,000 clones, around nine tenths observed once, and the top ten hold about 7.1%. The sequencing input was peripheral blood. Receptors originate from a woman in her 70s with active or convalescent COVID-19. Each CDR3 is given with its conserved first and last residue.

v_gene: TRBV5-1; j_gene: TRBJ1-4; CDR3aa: CASSRTASNEKLFF
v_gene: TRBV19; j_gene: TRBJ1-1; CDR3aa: CASKGTGLGTEAFF
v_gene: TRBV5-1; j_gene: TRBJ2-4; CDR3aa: CASSLGQPNIQYF
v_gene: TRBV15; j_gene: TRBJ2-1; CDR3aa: CATSSIAPPVDEQFF
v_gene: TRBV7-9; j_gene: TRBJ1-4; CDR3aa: CASSLGTAEKLFF
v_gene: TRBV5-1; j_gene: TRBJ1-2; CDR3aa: CASSLFNRQLPYTF
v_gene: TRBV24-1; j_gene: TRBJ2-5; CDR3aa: CATRDRGLETQYF
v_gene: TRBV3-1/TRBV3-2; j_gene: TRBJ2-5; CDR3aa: CASSPQGIEETQYF
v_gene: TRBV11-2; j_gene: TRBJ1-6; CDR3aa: CASSLTGQNNSPLHF
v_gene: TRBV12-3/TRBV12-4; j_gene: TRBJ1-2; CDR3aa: CASSGQYGYTF
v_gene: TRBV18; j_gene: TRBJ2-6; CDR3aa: CASSLRGGANVLTF
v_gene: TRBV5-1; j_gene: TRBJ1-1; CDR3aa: CASSLRQSGEAFF
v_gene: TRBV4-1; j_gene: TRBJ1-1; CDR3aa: CASSLSGLTNTEAFF
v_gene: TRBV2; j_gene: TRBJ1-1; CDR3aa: CASSDGGGLSLPAFF
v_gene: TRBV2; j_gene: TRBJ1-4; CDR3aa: CASSEVPRGKLFF
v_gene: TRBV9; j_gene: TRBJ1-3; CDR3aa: CASSVDRHSGNTIYF
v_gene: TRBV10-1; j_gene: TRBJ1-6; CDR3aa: CASQTGGHSPLHF
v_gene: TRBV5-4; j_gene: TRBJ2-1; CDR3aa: CASSYQGSEQFF
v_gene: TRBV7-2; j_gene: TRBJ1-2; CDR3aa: CASSLVGRGRVGYTF
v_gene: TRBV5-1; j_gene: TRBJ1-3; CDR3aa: CASSPGGYTGNTIYF
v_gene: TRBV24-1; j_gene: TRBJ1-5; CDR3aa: CATSDLEGVGSRNQPQHF
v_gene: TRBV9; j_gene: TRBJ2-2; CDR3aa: CASSRPLGLAGSNTGELFF
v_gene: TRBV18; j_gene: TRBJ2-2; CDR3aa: CASSLLRDSATGELFF
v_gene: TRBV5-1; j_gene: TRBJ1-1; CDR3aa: CASSLDRGVTEAFF
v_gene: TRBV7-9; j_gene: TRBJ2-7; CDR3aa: CASSPGTRGEQYF
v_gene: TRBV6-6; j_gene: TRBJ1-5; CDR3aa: CASSYDRENQPQHF
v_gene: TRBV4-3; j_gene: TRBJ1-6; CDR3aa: CASSQTRRYNSPLHF
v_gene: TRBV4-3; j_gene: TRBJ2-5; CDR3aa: CASSQTGGTPQETQYF
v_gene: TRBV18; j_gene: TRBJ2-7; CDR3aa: CASSALEKAYEQYF
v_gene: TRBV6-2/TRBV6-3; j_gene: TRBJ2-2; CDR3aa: CASSYLGGNGELFF
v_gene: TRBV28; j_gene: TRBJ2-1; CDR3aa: CASRPLAGINEQFF
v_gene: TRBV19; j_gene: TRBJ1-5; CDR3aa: CASSRDRGRNQPQHF
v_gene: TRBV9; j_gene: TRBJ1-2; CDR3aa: CASSGGTAPPANYGYTF
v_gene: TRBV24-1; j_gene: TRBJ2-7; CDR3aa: CATSEDSPAYEQYF
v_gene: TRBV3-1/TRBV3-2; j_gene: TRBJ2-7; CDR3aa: CASSLKDRGPAYYEQYF